The entry below describes one TCR beta chain. Its antigen is still unknown. No per-base quality is available; no much larger clone lies one base away. The CDR3 regions of human TCRbeta chains were analyzed by immunosequencing. The source study handled its data this way. Repertoire TCRs were checked for matches against a reference library of SARS-CoV-2-specific TCRs that had been generated using the MIRA antigen-specificity platform. Breadth was defined as the fraction of unique TCRs that were SARS-CoV-2-associated, and depth was defined as the fraction of total T cells that were SARS-CoV-2-associated. Using the MIRA data, each spike-specific TCR was mapped to the spike region that the TCR reacts to and placed in a CD4 or CD8 class. Log10-transformed breadth and depth values were compared by one-way ANOVA with Sidak's multiple comparisons tests. The table was pulled from immuneACCESS by TCRdb, which kept in-frame rearrangements only. Such tables lose some clones; where checked, under half of the loss comes from unresolved V genes, and the rest has no known cause. D and trimming were read from the DNA, whereas the V and J calls and clone size are those reported in that table. Across this sample there are roughly 110,000 clones, with 85% to 90% seen only once. The ten largest clones capture 5.1% of the sample.

In the germline V gene (reference sequence), CDR1 corresponds to SEHNR and CDR2 to FQNEAQ. After removal of 6 bases from V and 3 bases from J, the junction retains 3 bases not matched to a gene. CDR3 length: 13 amino acids, cysteine to phenylalanine. Only the CDR3 portion is preserved as DNA: 39 bases, with reading frame beginning at the first base. The source of the sample is a study of T cell responses to AZD1222 COVID-19 vaccine (dated by TCRdb to the early 2020s). About the full investigation: AZD1222 recipients with second doses at about 4 weeks or about 12 weeks were pooled, because spike-specific TCR depth and breadth did not differ between schedules. A total of about 240 trial participants underwent TCR sequencing, of whom around 200 received two doses of AZD1222 and around 25 received two doses of the MenACWY control vaccine. Trial participants were enrolled into age subgroups of 18-55, 56-69 and 70-plus years, which contained approximately 150, 30 and 60 TCR-sequenced participants, respectively. Paper-wide results and their limitations: Reportedly, close to half of the unique spike-specific TCRs recognized epitopes lying outside the regions that are mutated in the B.1.351 and B.1.1.7 variants. Because no day 14 peak-response samples were available, repertoires were characterized only after the peak T cell response. In the small 56-69-year group, the increase in depth fell short of significance, most likely because of low power. Only five to seven AZD1222 recipients were SARS-CoV-2 seropositive at baseline, limiting conclusions about previously exposed vaccinees. Spike-specific TCR breadth and depth rose significantly after two AZD1222 doses compared with day 0 and with MenACWY recipients. Vaccine-associated CD4 TCRs spanned the whole spike protein, with dominant responses in regions 160-218 and 743-854. Participants were mostly white British, with more females than males. The authors suggested clonal diversity may have been underestimated.

In the paper's terms, the time point label means: baseline before first vaccination. Vaccinee samples came from UK trials COV001 and COV002, including a single-blind randomized controlled phase 2/3 trial of AZD1222 (ChAdOx1 nCoV-19) in healthy adults. Trial participant PBMC samples were collected at day 0 and day 28 after the second dose for TCRbeta chain sequencing. This sample comprised peripheral blood, obtained on day 0 of AZD1222 vaccination. Recombination joined TRBV7-9 with TRBJ1-2; 8 junctional bases match TRBD1. The origin of this receptor is an adult in good health. This receptor has the CDR3 CASRRQGYYGYTF. The nucleotides are TGTGCCAGCAGACGACAGGGGTACTATGGCTACACCTTC.